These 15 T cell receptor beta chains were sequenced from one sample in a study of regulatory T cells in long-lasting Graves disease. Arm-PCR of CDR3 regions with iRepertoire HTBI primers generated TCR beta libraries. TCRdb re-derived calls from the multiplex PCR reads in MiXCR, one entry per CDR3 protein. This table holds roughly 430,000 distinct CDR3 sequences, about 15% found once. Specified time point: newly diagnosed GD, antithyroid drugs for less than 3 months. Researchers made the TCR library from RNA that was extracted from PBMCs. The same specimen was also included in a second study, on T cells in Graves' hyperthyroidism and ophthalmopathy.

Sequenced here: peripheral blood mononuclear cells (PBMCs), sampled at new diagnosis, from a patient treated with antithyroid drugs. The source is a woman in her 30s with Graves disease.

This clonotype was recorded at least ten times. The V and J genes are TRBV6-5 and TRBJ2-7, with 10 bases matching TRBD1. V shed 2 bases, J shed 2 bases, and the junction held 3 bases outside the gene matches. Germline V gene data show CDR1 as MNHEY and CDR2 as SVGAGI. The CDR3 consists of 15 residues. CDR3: CASSYQGQGAYEQYF. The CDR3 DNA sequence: TGTGCCAGCAGTTACCAAGGACAGGGGGCCTACGAGCAGTACTTC.

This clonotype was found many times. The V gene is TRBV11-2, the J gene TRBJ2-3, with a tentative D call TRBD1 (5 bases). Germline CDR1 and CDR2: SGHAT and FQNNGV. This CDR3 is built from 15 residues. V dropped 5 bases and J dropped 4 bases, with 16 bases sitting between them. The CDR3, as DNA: TGTGCCAGCAGCCCGTCATGGGGCGGATCAGATACGCAGTATTTT. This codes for CASSPSWGGSDTQYF. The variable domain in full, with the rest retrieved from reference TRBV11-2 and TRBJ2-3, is EAGVAQSPRYKIIEKRQSVAFWCNPISGHATLYWYQQILGQGPKLLIQFQNNGVVDDSQLPKDRFSAERLKGVDSTLKIQPAKLEDSAVYLCASSPSWGGSDTQYFGPGTRLTVL.

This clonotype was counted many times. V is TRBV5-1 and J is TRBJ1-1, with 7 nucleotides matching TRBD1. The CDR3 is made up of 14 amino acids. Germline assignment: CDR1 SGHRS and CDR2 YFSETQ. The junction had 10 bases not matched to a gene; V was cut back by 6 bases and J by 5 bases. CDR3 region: CASNDYRGGTEAFF. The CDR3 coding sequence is TGCGCCAGCAATGATTACAGGGGCGGGACTGAAGCTTTCTTT.

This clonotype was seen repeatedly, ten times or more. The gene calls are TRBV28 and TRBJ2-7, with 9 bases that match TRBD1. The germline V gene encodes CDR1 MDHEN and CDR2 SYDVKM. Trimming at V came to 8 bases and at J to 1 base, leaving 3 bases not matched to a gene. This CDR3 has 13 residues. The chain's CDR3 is CASGDRASYEQYF. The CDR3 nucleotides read TGTGCCAGCGGGGACAGGGCATCCTACGAGCAGTACTTC.

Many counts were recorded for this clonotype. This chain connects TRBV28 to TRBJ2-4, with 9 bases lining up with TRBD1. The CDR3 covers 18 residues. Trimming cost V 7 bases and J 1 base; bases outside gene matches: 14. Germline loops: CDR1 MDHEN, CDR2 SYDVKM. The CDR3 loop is CASTPGTGYLEAKNIQYF. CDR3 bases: TGTGCCAGCACCCCCGGGACAGGGTACCTTGAGGCCAAAAACATTCAGTACTTC.

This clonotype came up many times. This CDR3 is CASSLELDTQYF. The CDR3 nucleotides read TGCGCCAGCAGCTTGGAGCTGGATACGCAGTATTTT. The chain couples TRBV5-1 to TRBJ2-3; D is undetermined. The CDR3 extends over 12 amino acids. The germline gives CDR1 SGHRS, CDR2 YFSETQ. Trimming cost V 0 bases and J 6 bases, with 5 bases left between them.

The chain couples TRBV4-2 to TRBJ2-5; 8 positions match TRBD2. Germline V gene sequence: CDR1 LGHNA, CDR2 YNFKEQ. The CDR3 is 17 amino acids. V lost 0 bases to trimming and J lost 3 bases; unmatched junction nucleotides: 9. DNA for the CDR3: TGTGCCAGCAGCCAAGAATCGTCGACTAGCGTTGAAGAGACCCAGTACTTC. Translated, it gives CASSQESSTSVEETQYF.

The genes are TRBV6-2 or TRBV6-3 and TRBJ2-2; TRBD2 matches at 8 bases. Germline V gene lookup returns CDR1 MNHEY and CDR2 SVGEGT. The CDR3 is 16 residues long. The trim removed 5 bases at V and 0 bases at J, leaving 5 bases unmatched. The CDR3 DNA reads TGTGCCAGCAGTGAAACTAGCGGAGCGAACACCGGGGAGCTGTTTTTT. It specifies CASSETSGANTGELFF.

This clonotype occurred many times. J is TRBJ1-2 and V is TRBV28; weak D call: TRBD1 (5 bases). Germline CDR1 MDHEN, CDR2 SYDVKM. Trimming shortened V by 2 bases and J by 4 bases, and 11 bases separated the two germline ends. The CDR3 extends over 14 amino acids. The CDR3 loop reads CASSLITRVYGYTF. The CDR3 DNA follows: TGTGCCAGCAGTTTAATCACCAGGGTCTATGGCTACACCTTC.

The CDR3 is CASRTGEGTGELFF. DNA of the CDR3: TGCGCCAGCAGGACAGGGGAGGGCACCGGGGAGCTGTTTTTT. The chain combines TRBV10-1 with TRBJ2-2; D is perhaps TRBD1 (8 bases). The CDR3 extends over 14 amino acids. The germline V gene has CDR1 WNHNN and CDR2 SYGVQD (reference sequence). Trimming took 6 bases from V and 4 from J, leaving 12 bases between them.

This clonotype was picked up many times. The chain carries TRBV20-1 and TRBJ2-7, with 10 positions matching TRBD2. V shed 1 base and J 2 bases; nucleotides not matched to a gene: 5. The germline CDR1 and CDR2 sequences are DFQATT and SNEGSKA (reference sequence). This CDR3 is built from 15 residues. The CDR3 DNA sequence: TGCAGTGCTAGAGGGCCTAGCGGGAGAACCTACGAGCAGTACTTC. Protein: CSARGPSGRTYEQYF.

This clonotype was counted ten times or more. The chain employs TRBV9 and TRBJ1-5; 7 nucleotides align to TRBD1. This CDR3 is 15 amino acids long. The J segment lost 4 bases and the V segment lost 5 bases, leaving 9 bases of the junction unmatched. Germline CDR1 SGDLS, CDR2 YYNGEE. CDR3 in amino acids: CASSSDRDINQPQHF. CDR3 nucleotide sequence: TGTGCCAGCAGTTCAGACAGGGATATTAATCAGCCCCAGCATTTT.

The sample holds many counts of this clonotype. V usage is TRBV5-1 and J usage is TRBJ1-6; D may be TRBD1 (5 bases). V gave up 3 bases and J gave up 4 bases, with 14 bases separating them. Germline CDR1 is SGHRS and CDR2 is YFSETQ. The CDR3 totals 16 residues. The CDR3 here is CASSSVGTEYNSPLHF. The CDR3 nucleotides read TGCGCCAGCAGCTCAGTCGGGACGGAATATAATTCACCCCTCCACTTT.

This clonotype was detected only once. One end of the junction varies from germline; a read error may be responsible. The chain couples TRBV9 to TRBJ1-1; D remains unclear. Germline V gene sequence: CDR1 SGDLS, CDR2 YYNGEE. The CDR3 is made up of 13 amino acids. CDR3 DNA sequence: TGTGCCAGCAGCGTCGGACGGAACGCTGAAGCTTTCTTT. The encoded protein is CASSVGRNAEAFF.

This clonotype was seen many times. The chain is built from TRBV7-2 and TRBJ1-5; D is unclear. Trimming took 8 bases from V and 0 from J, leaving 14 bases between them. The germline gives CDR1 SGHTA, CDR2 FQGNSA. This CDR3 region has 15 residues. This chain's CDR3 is CASSPRLYSNQPQHF. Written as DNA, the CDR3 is TGTGCCAGCTCCCCCCGATTATATAGCAATCAGCCCCAGCATTTT.